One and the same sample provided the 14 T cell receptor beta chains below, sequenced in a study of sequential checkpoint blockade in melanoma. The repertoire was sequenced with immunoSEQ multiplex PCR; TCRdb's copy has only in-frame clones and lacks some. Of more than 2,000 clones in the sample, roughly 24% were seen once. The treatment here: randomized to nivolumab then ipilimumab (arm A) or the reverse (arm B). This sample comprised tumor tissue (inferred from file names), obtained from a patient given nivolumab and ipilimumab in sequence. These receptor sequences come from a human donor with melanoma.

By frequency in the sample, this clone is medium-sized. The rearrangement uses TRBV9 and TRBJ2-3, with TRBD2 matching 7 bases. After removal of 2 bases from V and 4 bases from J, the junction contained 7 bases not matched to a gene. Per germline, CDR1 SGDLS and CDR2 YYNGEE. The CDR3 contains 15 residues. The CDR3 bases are TGTGCCAGCAGCGTCCTCGGGAGGAACTCAGATACGCAGTATTTT. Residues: CASSVLGRNSDTQYF.

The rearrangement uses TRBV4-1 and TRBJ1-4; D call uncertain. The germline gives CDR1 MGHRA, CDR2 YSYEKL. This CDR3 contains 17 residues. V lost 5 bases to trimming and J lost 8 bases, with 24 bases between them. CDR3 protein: CASSVPPGIPQWEKLFF. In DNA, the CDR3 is TGCGCCAGCAGCGTACCCCCCGGGATCCCTCAGTGGGAAAAACTGTTTTTT.

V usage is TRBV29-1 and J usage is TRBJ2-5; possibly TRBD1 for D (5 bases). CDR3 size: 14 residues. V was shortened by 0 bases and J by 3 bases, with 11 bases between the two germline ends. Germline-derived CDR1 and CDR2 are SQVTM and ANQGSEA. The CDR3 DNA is TGCAGCGTTGAAGATGTGGACACAAAAGAGACCCAGTACTTC. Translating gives CSVEDVDTKETQYF.

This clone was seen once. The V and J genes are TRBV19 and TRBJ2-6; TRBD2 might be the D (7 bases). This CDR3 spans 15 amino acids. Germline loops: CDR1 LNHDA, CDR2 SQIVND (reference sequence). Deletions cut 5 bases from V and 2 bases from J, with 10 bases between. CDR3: CASSVGGPGANVLTF. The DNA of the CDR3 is TGTGCCAGTAGTGTGGGGGGGCCTGGGGCCAACGTCCTGACTTTC. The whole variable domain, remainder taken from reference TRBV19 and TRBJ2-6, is DGGITQSPKYLFRKEGQNVTLSCEQNLNHDAMYWYRQDPGQGLRLIYYSQIVNDFQKGDIAEGYSVSREKKESFPLTVTSAQKNPTAFYLCASSVGGPGANVLTFGAGSRLTVL.

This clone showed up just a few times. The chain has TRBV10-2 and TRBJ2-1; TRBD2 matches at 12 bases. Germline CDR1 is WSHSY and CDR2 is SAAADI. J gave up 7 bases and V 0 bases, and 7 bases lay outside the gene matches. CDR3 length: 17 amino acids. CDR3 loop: CASSESILAGGRNEQFF. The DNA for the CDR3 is TGCGCCAGCAGTGAGTCGATCCTAGCGGGAGGGAGGAATGAGCAGTTCTTC.

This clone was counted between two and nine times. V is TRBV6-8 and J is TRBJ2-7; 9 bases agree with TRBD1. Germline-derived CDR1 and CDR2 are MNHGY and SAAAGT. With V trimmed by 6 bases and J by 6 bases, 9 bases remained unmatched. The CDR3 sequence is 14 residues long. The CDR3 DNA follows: TGTGCCAGCAGCCCAACCACAGGGGGCTCCGAGCAGTACTTC. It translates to CASSPTTGGSEQYF.

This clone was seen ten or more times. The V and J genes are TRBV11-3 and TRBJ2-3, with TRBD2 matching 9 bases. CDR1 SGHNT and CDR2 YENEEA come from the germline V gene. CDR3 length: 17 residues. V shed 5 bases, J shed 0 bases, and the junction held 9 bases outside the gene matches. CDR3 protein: CASSQVGLASSTDTQYF. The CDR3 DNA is TGTGCCAGCAGCCAAGTCGGACTAGCGAGTAGCACAGATACGCAGTATTTT.

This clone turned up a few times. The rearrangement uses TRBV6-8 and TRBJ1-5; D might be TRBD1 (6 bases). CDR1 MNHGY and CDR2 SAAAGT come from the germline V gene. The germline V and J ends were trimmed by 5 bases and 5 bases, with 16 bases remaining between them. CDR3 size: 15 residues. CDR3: CASSDAGGADQPQHF. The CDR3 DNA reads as TGTGCCAGCAGTGATGCTGGGGGGGCGGATCAGCCCCAGCATTTT.

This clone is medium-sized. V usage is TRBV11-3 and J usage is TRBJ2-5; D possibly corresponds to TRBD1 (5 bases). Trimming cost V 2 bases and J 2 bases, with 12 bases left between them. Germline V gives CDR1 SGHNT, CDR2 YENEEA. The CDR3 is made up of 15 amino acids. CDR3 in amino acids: CASSLWGGGQETQYF. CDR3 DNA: TGTGCCAGCAGCTTATGGGGCGGTGGACAAGAGACCCAGTACTTC.

The CDR3 DNA is TGCGCCAGCAGCTCGGACAGGGGCAACACTGAAGCTTTCTTT. Protein sequence: CASSSDRGNTEAFF. V and J are TRBV5-1 and TRBJ1-1; 9 nucleotides agree with TRBD1. The junction had 2 bases not matched to a gene; V was cut back by 3 bases and J by 2 bases. Per the germline V gene, CDR1 is SGHRS and CDR2 is YFSETQ. The CDR3 length is 14 residues.

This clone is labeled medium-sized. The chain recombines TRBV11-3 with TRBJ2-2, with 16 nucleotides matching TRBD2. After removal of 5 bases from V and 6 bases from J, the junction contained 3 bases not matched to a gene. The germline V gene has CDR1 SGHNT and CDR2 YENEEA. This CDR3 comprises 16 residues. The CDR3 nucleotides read TGTGCCAGCAGCCCGGGACTAGCGGGAGGGTCCGGGGAGCTGTTTTTT. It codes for CASSPGLAGGSGELFF.

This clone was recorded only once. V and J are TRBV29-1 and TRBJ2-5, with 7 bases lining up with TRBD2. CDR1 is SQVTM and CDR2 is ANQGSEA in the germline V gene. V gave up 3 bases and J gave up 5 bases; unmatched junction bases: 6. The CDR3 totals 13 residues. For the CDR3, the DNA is TGCAGCGTTGATGGGGGGAGGGAGGAGACCCAGTACTTC. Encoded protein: CSVDGGREETQYF.

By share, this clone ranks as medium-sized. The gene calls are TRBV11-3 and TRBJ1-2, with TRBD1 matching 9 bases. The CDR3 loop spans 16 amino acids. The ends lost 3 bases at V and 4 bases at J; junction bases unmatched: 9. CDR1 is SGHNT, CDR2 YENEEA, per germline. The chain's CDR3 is CASSLGDRVRSYGYTF. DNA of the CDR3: TGTGCCAGCAGCTTGGGGGACAGGGTGAGGTCCTATGGCTACACCTTC.

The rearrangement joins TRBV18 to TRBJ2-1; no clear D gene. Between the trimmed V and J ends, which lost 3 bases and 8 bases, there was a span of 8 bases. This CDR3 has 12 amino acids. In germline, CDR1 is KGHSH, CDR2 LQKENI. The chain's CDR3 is CASSPDTDEQFF. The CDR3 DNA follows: TGTGCCAGCTCACCCGATACCGATGAGCAGTTCTTC.